The 5 T cell receptor beta chains below were found in one sample sequenced in a study of molecular identifiers for immune sequencing clone quantification. TCRdb passed the PCR reads through MiXCR, listing each CDR3 protein once. Of about 500,000 distinct CDR3 sequences in the sample, around 25% were seen once. Sequencing was done on a sample of naive CD8+ T cells from blood, with Jurkat cell RNA spiked in. Subset: FACS-sorted CD8+CD4-CCR7+CD45RA+ naive T cells. All receptors come from a human donor in good health. Some libraries in this study had Jurkat cell RNA spiked in.

Concerning this clonotype itself: A clone one base away is much larger, so this may be a read error. The chain links TRBV20-1 to TRBJ2-3; no reliable D call. The CDR3 length is 13 residues. Germline loops: CDR1 DFQATT, CDR2 SNEGSKA (reference sequence). With 6 bases removed from V and 3 bases from J, the gap between germline ends came to 13 bases. As DNA, the CDR3 is TGCAGTGCCTACCTTGAGTTAACAGATACGCAGTATTTT. Translation: CSAYLELTDTQYF.

Worth noting for this clonotype: A much larger clone lies a single base off, so this may be a read error. The chain combines TRBV12-3 or TRBV12-4 with TRBJ1-5; D might be TRBD1 (5 bases). The length of the CDR3 is 15 residues. Here the CDR3 reads CASSPPGPDNQSQHF. The CDR3 DNA is TGTGCCAGCAGCCCCCCGGGACCTGACAATCAGTCCCAGCATTTT.

Remarks on this clonotype: Being one base from a much bigger clone, this may be a read error. V gene TRBV12-3 or TRBV12-4 combines with J gene TRBJ1-5, with a weak D call TRBD1 (5 bases). The V end lost 8 bases, the J end lost 3 bases, and 11 bases lay between the germline ends. The CDR3 runs to 13 residues. The CDR3: CASGPGPNQPQHF. CDR3 in DNA: TGTGCCAGCGGACCGGGACCCAATCAGCCCCAGCATTTT.

This clonotype was seen a handful of times. The chain recombines TRBV7-9 with TRBJ2-1; 7 bases agree with TRBD2. Germline-derived CDR1 and CDR2 are SEHNR and FQNEAQ (reference sequence). J gave up 4 bases and V 5 bases, and 14 bases lay outside the gene matches. The CDR3 contains 17 residues. The CDR3 loop reads CASSLTPGGGTYNEQFF. The CDR3 coding sequence is TGTGCCAGCAGCCTGACCCCTGGCGGGGGAACATACAATGAGCAGTTCTTC.

This clonotype was seen a handful of times. The chain has TRBV20-1 and TRBJ2-3, with unresolved D. The CDR3 covers 14 residues. Trimming took 2 bases from V and 3 from J, leaving 12 bases between them. Germline-derived CDR1 and CDR2 are DFQATT and SNEGSKA (reference sequence). CDR3 sequence (DNA): TGCAGTGCTAGATTGTACGGGCTTACAGATACGCAGTATTTT. Amino acids: CSARLYGLTDTQYF.